This TCR beta chain was recorded in a study of CD8 T cells in Susac syndrome. Findings and limits, study-wide: The study acknowledged a relatively small number of individuals in its TCR sequencing and HLA analysis.

An amount of RNA that ranged from roughly 0.45 to 1 ug was reverse transcribed with random hexamers. immunoSEQ multiplex PCR amplified TCR beta CDR3 across 54 Vbeta, 13 Jbeta. TCRdb re-analysed the immunoSEQ multiplex PCR reads in MiXCR, keeping a single row per CDR3 protein. The data show about 60,000 distinct CDR3 sequences, 90% to 95% seen once. CD8+ and CD4+ blood T cells underwent TCR beta sequencing. TEMRA cells were enriched by FACS, and CD4+ and CD8+ T cells were negatively isolated. CDR1 and CDR2 from the germline V gene are GTSNPN and SVGIG (reference sequence). Between the trimmed V and J ends, which lost 0 bases and 5 bases, there was a span of 11 bases. This CDR3 comprises 14 residues. Regarding this clonotype: What it recognizes is unknown.

Sequenced sample: CD8+ T cells from PBMCs. The chain combines TRBV30 with TRBJ1-5; possible D gene TRBD1, 6 bases. The clonotype originates from a human donor with multiple sclerosis. The CDR3 loop reads CAWSVISGDQPQHF. CDR3 bases: TGTGCCTGGAGTGTAATTTCAGGGGATCAGCCCCAGCATTTT.